One sample yielded the 19 T cell receptor beta chains listed below, sequenced in a study of T cell responses to AZD1222 COVID-19 vaccine. Here immunoSEQ multiplex PCR was the method, and the copy in TCRdb shows in-frame clones only, minus some. This sample has some 79,000 clones, with over 75% found just once. This specimen was peripheral blood, taken 28 days after the second AZD1222 dose. The receptors shown here come from an adult who received the AZD1222 COVID-19 vaccine.

This clone was recorded once. V and J are TRBV5-7 and TRBJ1-4; 10 bases are shared with TRBD1. Being an ORF, TRBV5-7 has a function that is uncertain. V was pared by 4 bases and J by 8 bases, with 5 bases of the junction left unmatched. This CDR3 is 14 amino acids long. This CDR3 reads CASSTDRGKEKLFF. The CDR3 DNA follows: TGTGCCAGCAGCACGGACAGGGGGAAAGAAAAACTGTTTTTT.

The chain employs TRBV7-9 and TRBJ1-1; D gene uncertain. The length of the CDR3 is 18 residues. The V and J ends lost 2 bases and 4 bases respectively, with 23 bases between them. The germline CDR1 and CDR2 sequences are SEHNR and FQNEAQ (reference sequence). This chain's CDR3 is CASSLRPNSFSRGTEAFF. The DNA for the CDR3 is TGTGCCAGCAGCTTAAGACCAAACAGCTTCTCTCGGGGCACTGAAGCTTTCTTT. The whole variable domain, remainder taken from reference TRBV7-9 and TRBJ1-1, is DTGVSQNPRHKITKRGQNVTFRCDPISEHNRLYWYRQTLGQGPEFLTYFQNEAQLEKSRLLSDRFSAERPKGSFSTLEIQRTEQGDSAMYLCASSLRPNSFSRGTEAFFGQGTRLTVV.

This chain joins TRBV12-3 or TRBV12-4 and TRBJ2-1; 10 nucleotides agree with TRBD2. There are 12 residues in the CDR3. V trimming: 5 bases; J trimming: 15 bases; junction bases outside the gene matches: 7. The CDR3 coding sequence is TGTGCCAGCAGTAAGAGCGGGGGGGCCCTGTTCTTC. This sequence encodes CASSKSGGALFF.

The chain combines TRBV25-1 with TRBJ2-3, with D possibly called TRBD1 or TRBD2 (6 bases each). Trimming removed 4 bases from V and 5 bases from J, with 13 bases in between. Germline V CDR1 and CDR2: MGHDK, SYGVNS. The CDR3 has 14 amino acids. The CDR3 protein is CASSGGRGIDTQYF. In DNA form, the CDR3 reads TGTGCCAGCAGTGGGGGGCGGGGAATAGATACGCAGTATTTT.

The J gene is TRBJ2-2, the V gene TRBV24-1; 7 nucleotides agree with TRBD2. The length of the CDR3 is 15 residues. The V and J ends lost 5 bases and 6 bases, in that order; junction bases with no gene match: 8. CDR1 and CDR2 (germline): KGHDR, SFDVKD. CDR3 nucleotides: TGTGCCACCAGTGGGCGGGAGAATTTCGCCGGGGAGCTGTTTTTT. This translates into CATSGRENFAGELFF.

This chain uses TRBV14 with TRBJ2-7; TRBD2 might be the D (6 bases). Germline assignment: CDR1 SGHDN and CDR2 FVKESK. The CDR3 runs to 15 residues. V was shortened by 5 bases and J by 0 bases, with 14 bases between the two germline ends. The CDR3 is CASSYLARSSYEQYF. The CDR3 DNA reads as TGTGCCAGCAGCTATCTAGCGAGGAGCTCCTACGAGCAGTACTTC.

This clone was observed a single time. The rearrangement uses TRBV6-5 and TRBJ2-5; D ambiguous. Trimming pared 9 bases from V and 4 bases from J, leaving 15 bases between. The CDR3 extends over 13 amino acids. CDR1 and CDR2 (germline): MNHEY, SVGAGI. The CDR3 region is CASLTGPLETQYF. CDR3 in DNA: TGTGCCAGTCTAACCGGGCCCCTAGAGACCCAGTACTTC.

The J gene is TRBJ1-2, the V gene TRBV6-4, with D unresolved. This CDR3 comprises 14 residues. The V gene lost 6 bases and the J gene lost 4 bases, with 15 bases spanning the gap. Germline CDR1 is MRHNA and CDR2 is SNTAGT. The CDR3 DNA reads as TGTGCCAGCAGCCCCAGTGGTGTCGGCTATGGCTACACCTTC. It encodes CASSPSGVGYGYTF.

This chain links TRBV7-2 with TRBJ2-7; a possible D gene is TRBD1 (5 bases). This CDR3 is built from 15 residues. The V gene's germline CDR1 is SGHTA and CDR2 FQGNSA. The V and J ends lost 2 bases and 4 bases respectively, with 15 bases between them. The CDR3 sequence is CASSLITLGAYEQYF. The CDR3 bases are TGTGCCAGCAGCTTAATCACTCTAGGGGCGTACGAGCAGTACTTC.

This clone is categorized as large (0.1 to 1%). J is TRBJ2-1 and V is TRBV2; 9 positions agree with TRBD1. V lost 9 bases and J lost 5; bases outside the gene matches: 5. This CDR3 is 13 amino acids long. Germline CDR1 reads SNHLY; CDR2 reads FYNNEI. The CDR3 DNA sequence: TGTGCCAGACAGGGGGCTGGAGACAATGAGCAGTTCTTC. As protein: CARQGAGDNEQFF.

The chain links TRBV6-2 or TRBV6-3 to TRBJ2-1, with a weak D call TRBD2 (6 bases). The CDR3 has 18 amino acids. Germline CDR1 MNHEY, CDR2 SVGEGT. V dropped 5 bases and J dropped 9 bases, with 29 bases sitting between them. CDR3 in amino acids: CASSASRLGRKREGEQFF. For the CDR3, the DNA is TGTGCCAGCAGTGCCTCTCGACTTGGGAGGAAACGGGAAGGTGAGCAGTTCTTC.

The chain employs TRBV19 and TRBJ1-1; possibly TRBD1 for D (6 bases). V shed 3 bases and J shed 1 base, with 9 bases lying between them. Germline loops: CDR1 LNHDA, CDR2 SQIVND (reference sequence). The CDR3 spans 14 residues. CDR3 nucleotides: TGTGCCAGTAGTATTCAGGGGACGAACACTGAAGCTTTCTTT. Translated, it gives CASSIQGTNTEAFF. Filled out from reference TRBV19 and TRBJ1-1, the complete variable domain reads DGGITQSPKYLFRKEGQNVTLSCEQNLNHDAMYWYRQDPGQGLRLIYYSQIVNDFQKGDIAEGYSVSREKKESFPLTVTSAQKNPTAFYLCASSIQGTNTEAFFGQGTRLTVV.

V gene TRBV6-5 combines with J gene TRBJ2-1, with TRBD2 identical over 14 bases. V shed 7 bases and J 8 bases; nucleotides not matched to a gene: 7. CDR1 and CDR2 (germline): MNHEY, SVGAGI. The length of the CDR3 is 15 residues. CDR3 coding DNA: TGTGCCAGCATCCAGGGGACTAGCGGGGGTTATGAGCAGTTCTTC. It codes for CASIQGTSGGYEQFF.

This chain connects TRBV2 to TRBJ1-5, with 9 bases lining up with TRBD1. The ends lost 5 bases at V and 6 bases at J; junction bases unmatched: 8. Germline V lookup: CDR1 SNHLY, CDR2 FYNNEI. The CDR3 has 15 amino acids. CDR3 residues: CASSPDRGGAQPQHF. The CDR3 DNA reads TGTGCCAGCAGTCCCGACAGGGGGGGAGCTCAGCCCCAGCATTTT.

J is TRBJ1-5 and V is TRBV10-3, with 8 positions matching TRBD1. The length of the CDR3 is 16 residues. The germline V gene encodes CDR1 ENHRY and CDR2 SYGVKD. The junction had 5 bases not matched to a gene; V was cut back by 2 bases and J by 2 bases. CDR3 residues: CAISEPGQGGNQPQHF. In DNA, the CDR3 is TGTGCCATCAGTGAGCCAGGACAGGGCGGCAATCAGCCCCAGCATTTT.

V is TRBV24-1 and J is TRBJ1-1; TRBD1 is a possible D gene (6 bases). Germline values: CDR1 KGHDR, CDR2 SFDVKD. The CDR3 is made up of 15 amino acids. Trimming removed 2 bases from V and 5 bases from J, with 14 bases in between. The CDR3 loop reads CATSDSGGRWTEAFF. CDR3 coding DNA: TGTGCCACCAGTGATTCTGGGGGGCGTTGGACTGAAGCTTTCTTT.

The CDR3 DNA reads as TGTGCCAGCAGAGCCGAACTCTCCTACAATGAGCAGTTCTTC. Its protein is CASRAELSYNEQFF. The gene calls are TRBV28 and TRBJ2-1, with D unresolved. The CDR3 sequence is 14 residues long. CDR1 is MDHEN, CDR2 SYDVKM, per germline. The V and J ends lost 6 bases and 0 bases respectively, with 9 bases between them.

The genes are TRBV28 and TRBJ2-1; the D call may be TRBD1 or TRBD2 (5 bases each). Trimming removed 2 bases at V and 3 bases at J, with 14 bases between. Germline lookup yields CDR1 MDHEN and CDR2 SYDVKM. The CDR3 spans 16 residues. This CDR3 reads CASSLPDRLFYNEQFF. The CDR3 nucleotides read TGTGCCAGCAGTTTACCCGACAGACTATTCTACAATGAGCAGTTCTTC.

A single count supports this clone. The chain recombines TRBV7-2 with TRBJ1-6; D might be TRBD1 (5 bases). V gave up 3 bases and J gave up 6 bases, with 12 bases separating them. CDR3 size: 15 residues. Germline V gene lookup returns CDR1 SGHTA and CDR2 FQGNSA. Written as DNA, the CDR3 is TGTGCCAGCAGCTTGAGGGGATTGGGTAATTCACCCCTCCACTTT. Its translation is CASSLRGLGNSPLHF.